The next 3 T cell receptor beta chains were all read from a single sample in a study of OX40 agonist ivuxolimab in advanced cancers. Sequenced by immunoSEQ multiplex PCR; TCRdb stores in-frame clones only, minus some. Of about 59,000 clones listed, roughly 80% are singletons. This specimen was CD4+ or CD8+ T cells sorted from blood, taken in a trial of the OX40 agonist ivuxolimab. The receptors derive from an adult with an advanced solid tumor such as melanoma, head and neck, liver or kidney cancer.

The V and J genes are TRBV6-6 and TRBJ2-5; D gene uncertain. The DNA end lines up better with TRBJ2-7; the J call may be wrong. The CDR3 is 14 amino acids. The germline gives CDR1 MNHNY, CDR2 SVGAGI (reference sequence). CDR3 residues: CASSYSFGPDEQYF. For the CDR3, the DNA is TGTGCCAGCAGTTACTCGTTTGGGCCTGACGAGCAGTACTTC.

This rearrangement joins TRBV18 to TRBJ1-2, with TRBD1 matching over 8 bases. V trimming: 6 bases; J trimming: 3 bases; junction bases outside the gene matches: 12. CDR3 length: 16 amino acids. The germline V gene has CDR1 KGHSH and CDR2 LQKENI. CDR3 protein: CASSPGQESVDYGYTF. CDR3 coding DNA: TGTGCCAGCTCGCCGGGACAGGAATCAGTAGACTATGGCTACACCTTC.

CDR3 in DNA: TGTGCCAGCAGCCAATTGGGGCTAAACACCGGGGAGCTGTTTTTT. It yields the protein CASSQLGLNTGELFF. The chain has TRBV4-2 and TRBJ2-2, with a tentative D call TRBD1 (5 bases). CDR3 length equals 15 residues. CDR1 and CDR2 (germline): LGHNA, YNFKEQ. V was clipped by 2 bases and J by 2 bases, with 9 bases between them.